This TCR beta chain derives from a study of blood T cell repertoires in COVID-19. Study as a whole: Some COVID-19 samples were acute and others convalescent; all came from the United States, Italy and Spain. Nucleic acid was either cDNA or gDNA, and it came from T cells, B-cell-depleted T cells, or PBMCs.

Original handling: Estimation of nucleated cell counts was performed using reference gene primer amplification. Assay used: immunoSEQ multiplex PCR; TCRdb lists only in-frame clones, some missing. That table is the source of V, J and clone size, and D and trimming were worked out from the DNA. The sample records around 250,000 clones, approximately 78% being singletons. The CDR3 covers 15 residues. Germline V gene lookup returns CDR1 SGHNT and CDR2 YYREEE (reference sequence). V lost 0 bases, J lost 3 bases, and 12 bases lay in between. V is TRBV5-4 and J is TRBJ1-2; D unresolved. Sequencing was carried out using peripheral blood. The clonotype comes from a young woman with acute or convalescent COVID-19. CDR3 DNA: TGTGCCAGCAGCTTGGAGCCGGGAGTCGACTATGGCTACACCTTC. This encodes CASSLEPGVDYGYTF.